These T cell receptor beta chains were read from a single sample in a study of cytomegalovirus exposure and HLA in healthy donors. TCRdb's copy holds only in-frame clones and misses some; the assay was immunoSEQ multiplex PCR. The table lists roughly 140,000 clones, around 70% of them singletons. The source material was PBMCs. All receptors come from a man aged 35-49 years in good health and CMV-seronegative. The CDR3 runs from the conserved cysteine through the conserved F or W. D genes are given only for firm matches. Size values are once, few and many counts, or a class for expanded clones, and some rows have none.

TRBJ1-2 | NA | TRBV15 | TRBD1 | CATSRPGTGDGYTF | TGTGCCACCAGCAGACCCGGGACAGGGGATGGCTACACCTTC
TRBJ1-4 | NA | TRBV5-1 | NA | CASRGTGANEKLFF | TGCGCCAGCAGGGGTACCGGGGCTAATGAAAAACTGTTTTTT
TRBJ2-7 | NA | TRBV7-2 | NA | CASSRAGGPSEQYF | TGTGCCAGCAGCCGTGCTGGCGGGCCCTCCGAGCAGTACTTC
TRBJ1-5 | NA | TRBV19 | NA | CASSIMLSPSSNQPQHF | TGTGCCAGTAGTATTATGCTATCTCCGTCGAGCAATCAGCCCCAGCATTTT
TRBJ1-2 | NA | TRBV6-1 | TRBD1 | CASSLDRDQGYTF | TGTGCCAGCAGCCTTGACAGGGACCAGGGCTACACCTTC
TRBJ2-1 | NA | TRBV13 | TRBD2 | CASRMGLAGGPNNEQFF | TGTGCCAGCAGGATGGGACTAGCGGGGGGCCCAAACAATGAGCAGTTCTTC
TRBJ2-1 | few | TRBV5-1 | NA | CASSLGQYNEQFF | TGCGCCAGCAGCTTGGGACAGTACAATGAGCAGTTCTTC
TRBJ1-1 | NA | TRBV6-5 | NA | CASKRGGSTEAFF | TGTGCCAGCAAAAGGGGCGGGAGCACTGAAGCTTTCTTT
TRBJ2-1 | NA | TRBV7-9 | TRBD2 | CASSPRTSRYNEQFF | TGTGCCAGCAGCCCACGGACTAGCAGATACAATGAGCAGTTCTTC
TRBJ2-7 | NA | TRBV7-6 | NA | CASSFSGAGEQYF | TGTGCCAGCAGCTTCTCCGGAGCAGGGGAGCAGTACTTC
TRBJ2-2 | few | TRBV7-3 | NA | CASSLGADTGELFF | TGTGCCAGCAGCTTGGGGGCCGACACCGGGGAGCTGTTTTTT
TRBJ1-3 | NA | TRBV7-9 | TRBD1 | CASSLTGQLWKHYF | TGTGCCAGCAGCCTAACGGGACAGCTCTGGAAACATTATTTT
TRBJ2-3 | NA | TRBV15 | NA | CATSTGGVTDTQYF | TGTGCCACCAGCACCGGCGGGGTCACAGATACGCAGTATTTT
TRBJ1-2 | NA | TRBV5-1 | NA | CASSLVAGINYGYTF | TGCGCCAGCAGCCTCGTCGCAGGGATTAACTATGGCTACACCTTC
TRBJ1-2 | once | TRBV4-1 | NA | CASSQSPSRDPDGYTF | TGCGCCAGCAGCCAATCCCCCTCGAGGGATCCGGATGGCTACACCTTC
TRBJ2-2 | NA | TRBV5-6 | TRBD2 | CASSSWRGSGKLTGELFF | TGTGCCAGCAGCTCGTGGCGGGGTAGCGGGAAGTTAACCGGGGAGCTGTTTTTT
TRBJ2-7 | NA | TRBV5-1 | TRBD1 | CASSIRDRAYEQYF | TGCGCCAGCTCCATCCGGGACAGAGCCTACGAGCAGTACTTC
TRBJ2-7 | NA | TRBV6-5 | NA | CASRPPTFPYEQYF | TGTGCCAGCAGACCCCCGACTTTTCCTTACGAGCAGTACTTC
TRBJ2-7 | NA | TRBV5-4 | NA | CASSLASYEQYF | TGTGCCAGCAGCTTGGCGTCTTACGAGCAGTACTTC
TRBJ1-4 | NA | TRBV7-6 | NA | CASSLVKGVNEKLFF | TGTGCCAGCAGCTTAGTAAAGGGGGTTAATGAAAAACTGTTTTTT
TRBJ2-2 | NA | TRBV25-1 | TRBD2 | CASSVSGSRTGELLF | TGTGCCAGCAGTGTAAGCGGGAGTCGTACCGGGGAGCTGCTTTTT
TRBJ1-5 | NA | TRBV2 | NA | CASKGEGRVDQPQHF | TGTGCCAGCAAGGGGGAGGGCAGGGTGGATCAGCCCCAGCATTTT
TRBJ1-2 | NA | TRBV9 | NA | CASSEADLQGPLYGYTF | TGTGCCAGCAGCGAAGCCGACTTGCAGGGCCCGCTCTATGGCTACACCTTC
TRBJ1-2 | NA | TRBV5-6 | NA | CASSLRMTNFHNYGYTF | TGTGCCAGCAGCTTGCGGATGACAAACTTCCATAACTATGGCTACACCTTC
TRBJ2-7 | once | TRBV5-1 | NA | CASSLVARGSEQYF | TGCGCCAGCAGCTTGGTAGCGCGGGGTTCCGAGCAGTACTTC
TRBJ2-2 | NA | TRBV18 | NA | CASSPLNTGELFF | TGTGCCAGCTCACCCCTTAACACCGGGGAGCTGTTTTTT
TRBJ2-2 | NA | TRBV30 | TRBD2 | CAWSNAWGGDTGELFF | TGTGCCTGGAGTAACGCGTGGGGGGGGGACACCGGGGAGCTGTTTTTT
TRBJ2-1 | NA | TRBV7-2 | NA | CASSFTPLRADEQFF | TGTGCCAGCAGCTTCACCCCACTTCGTGCGGATGAGCAGTTCTTC
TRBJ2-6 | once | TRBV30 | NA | CAWSVLRRTGANVLTF | TGTGCCTGGAGTGTACTCCGCAGGACTGGGGCCAACGTCCTGACTTTC